Sequencing of this T cell receptor beta chain was carried out in a study of cytomegalovirus exposure and HLA in healthy donors. Study-wide findings and caveats: Another analysis was done later, and it associated roughly 15,000 TCR beta sequences with HLA alleles at 0.05 false discovery rate.

PCR amplification relied on 60 Vbeta primers (plus 13 Jbeta primers). Some clones are missing from TCRdb's copy, which holds only in-frame ones; the method was immunoSEQ multiplex PCR. The repertoire holds about 150,000 clones, with over 75% as singletons. The germline V gene has CDR1 MNHEY and CDR2 SMNVEV (reference sequence). V was clipped by 6 bases and J by 0 bases, with 11 bases between them. The CDR3 is made up of 14 amino acids. On this clone itself: The antigen is undetermined.

The clonotype originates from a woman younger than 45 in good health and CMV-seronegative. The chain employs TRBV27 and TRBJ1-2; unclear D gene. The sequencing sample was made of PBMCs. CDR3 protein: CASRSTLANYGYTF. The CDR3 nucleotides are TGTGCCAGCAGATCCACCCTAGCTAACTATGGCTACACCTTC.